This T cell receptor (beta chain) is from a study of blood T cell repertoires in COVID-19. For the study at large: PBMCs, B-cell-depleted T cells, or T cells provided the cDNA or gDNA that made up the material.

This CDR3 has 14 residues. J was trimmed by 5 bases and V by 10 bases; bases with no gene match: 4. CDR1 and CDR2 (germline): MNHEY, SVGAGI. The assay was immunoSEQ multiplex PCR, and TCRdb's table has in-frame clones only and misses some. In the table there are approximately 270,000 clones, around 89% of which are singletons. The chain uses TRBV6-5 and TRBJ2-1; 14 positions match TRBD2. The sequencing input was peripheral blood. The clonotype originates from a man aged 25 to 40 with acute or convalescent COVID-19. As DNA, the CDR3 is TGTGCCACCTGGACTAGCGGGAGGAACAATGAGCAGTTCTTC. Encoded protein: CATWTSGRNNEQFF.